A single T cell receptor (beta chain) is shown here with its context. Antigen unknown. This sample stems from a study of cytomegalovirus exposure and HLA in healthy donors. Across the whole study: Genetic ancestry analysis placed over 65% of the 400 or so donors that were genotyped in the Caucasian-associated cluster.

The CDR3 is 14 residues long. The V gene end was trimmed by 5 bases and the J gene end by 4 bases; junction bases not matched to a gene: 4. CDR1 is MNHEY and CDR2 is SVGAGI in the germline V gene. 60 Vbeta and 13 Jbeta primers were used in PCR. The protocol was immunoSEQ multiplex PCR, while the TCRdb copy is restricted to in-frame clones and leaves out a portion. The sample gives 150,000 to 250,000 clones, approximately 85% of which show up once; around 1.4% is in the top ten. Findings and limits, study-wide: Specificity of a few CMV-associated chains for CMV antigens was verified in vitro.

The sample comprised PBMCs. V usage is TRBV6-5 and J usage is TRBJ1-1; 10 nucleotides match TRBD1. The receptor comes from a girl between 5 and 17 years old in good health and CMV-seropositive. This chain's CDR3 is CASSTGTGVTEAFF. CDR3 bases: TGTGCCAGCAGTACCGGGACAGGGGTCACTGAAGCTTTCTTT.